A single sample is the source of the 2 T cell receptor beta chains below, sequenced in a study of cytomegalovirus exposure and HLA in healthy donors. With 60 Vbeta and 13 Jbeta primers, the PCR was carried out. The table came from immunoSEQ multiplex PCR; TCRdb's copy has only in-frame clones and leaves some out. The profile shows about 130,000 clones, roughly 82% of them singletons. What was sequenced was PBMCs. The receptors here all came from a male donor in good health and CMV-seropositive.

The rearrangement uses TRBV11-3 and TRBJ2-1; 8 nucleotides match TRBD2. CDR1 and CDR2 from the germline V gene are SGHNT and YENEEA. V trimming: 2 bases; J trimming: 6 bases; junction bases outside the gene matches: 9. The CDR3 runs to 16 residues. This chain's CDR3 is CASSLNVGLVRNEQFF. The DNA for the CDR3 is TGTGCCAGCAGCTTAAACGTGGGACTAGTACGCAATGAGCAGTTCTTC.

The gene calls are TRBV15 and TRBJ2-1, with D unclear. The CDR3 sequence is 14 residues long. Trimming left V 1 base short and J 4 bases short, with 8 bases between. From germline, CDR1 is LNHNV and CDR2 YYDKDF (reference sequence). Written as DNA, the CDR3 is TGTGCCACCAGCAGAGGGCGGCAGTACAATGAGCAGTTCTTC. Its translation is CATSRGRQYNEQFF.